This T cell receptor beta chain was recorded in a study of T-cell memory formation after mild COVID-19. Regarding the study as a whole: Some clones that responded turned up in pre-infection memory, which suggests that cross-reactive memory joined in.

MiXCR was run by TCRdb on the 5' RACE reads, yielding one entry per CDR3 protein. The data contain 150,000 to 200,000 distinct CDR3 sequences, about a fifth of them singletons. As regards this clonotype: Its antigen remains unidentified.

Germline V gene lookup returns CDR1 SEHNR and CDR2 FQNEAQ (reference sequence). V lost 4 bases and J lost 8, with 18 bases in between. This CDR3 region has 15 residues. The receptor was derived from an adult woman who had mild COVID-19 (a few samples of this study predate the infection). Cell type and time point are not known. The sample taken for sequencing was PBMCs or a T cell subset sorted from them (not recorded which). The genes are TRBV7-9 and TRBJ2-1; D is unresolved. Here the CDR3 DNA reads TGTGCCAGCAGCTCCCCATGGCTGCACCATGATGAGCAGTTCTTC. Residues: CASSSPWLHHDEQFF.